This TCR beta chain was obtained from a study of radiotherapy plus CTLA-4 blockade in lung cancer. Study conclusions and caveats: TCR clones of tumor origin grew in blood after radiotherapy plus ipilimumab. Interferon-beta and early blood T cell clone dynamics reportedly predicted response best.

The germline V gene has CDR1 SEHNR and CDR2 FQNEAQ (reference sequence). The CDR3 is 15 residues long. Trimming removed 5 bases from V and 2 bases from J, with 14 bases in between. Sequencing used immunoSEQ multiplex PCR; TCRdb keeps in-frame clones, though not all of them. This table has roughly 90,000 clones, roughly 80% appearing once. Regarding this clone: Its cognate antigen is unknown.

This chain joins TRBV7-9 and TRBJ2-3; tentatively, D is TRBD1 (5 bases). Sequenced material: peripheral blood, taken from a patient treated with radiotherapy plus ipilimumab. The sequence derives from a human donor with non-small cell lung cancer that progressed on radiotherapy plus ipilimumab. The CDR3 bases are TGTGCCAGCAGCCCTGGACAACAGCTCACAGATACGCAGTATTTT. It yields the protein CASSPGQQLTDTQYF. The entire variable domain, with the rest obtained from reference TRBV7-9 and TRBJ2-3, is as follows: DTGVSQNPRHKITKRGQNVTFRCDPISEHNRLYWYRQTLGQGPEFLTYFQNEAQLEKSRLLSDRFSAERPKGSFSTLEIQRTEQGDSAMYLCASSPGQQLTDTQYFGPGTRLTVL.